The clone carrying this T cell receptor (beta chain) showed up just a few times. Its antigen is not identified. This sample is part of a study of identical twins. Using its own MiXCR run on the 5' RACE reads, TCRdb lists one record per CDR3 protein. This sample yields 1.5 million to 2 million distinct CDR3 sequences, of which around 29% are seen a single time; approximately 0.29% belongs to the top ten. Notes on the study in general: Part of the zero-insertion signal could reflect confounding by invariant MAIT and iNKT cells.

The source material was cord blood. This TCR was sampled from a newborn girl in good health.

This CDR3 reads CASSQVLNPRQGAYNEQFF. In DNA form, the CDR3 reads TGTGCCAGCAGCCAAGTCCTCAACCCCCGACAGGGGGCCTACAATGAGCAGTTCTTC. V gene TRBV3-1 combines with J gene TRBJ2-1; 9 bases agree with TRBD1. Germline CDR1 is LGHDT and CDR2 is YNNKEL (reference sequence). With V trimmed by 1 base and J by 2 bases, 12 bases remained unmatched. This CDR3 has 19 residues.